This TCR beta chain was profiled in a study of blood T cell repertoires in COVID-19. Whole-study context: Some COVID-19 samples were acute and others convalescent; all came from the United States, Italy and Spain.

The CDR3 extends over 14 amino acids. Deletions cut 3 bases from V and 11 bases from J, with 19 bases between. Germline V lookup: CDR1 LNHDA, CDR2 SQIVND (reference sequence). This clone has just a few counts. The table came from immunoSEQ multiplex PCR; TCRdb's copy has only in-frame clones and leaves some out. Here the sample spans under 35,000 clones, 88% being singletons. Material for sequencing was peripheral blood. The chain is built from TRBV19 and TRBJ1-1; no firm D call. The sequence came from a human donor in a cohort sampled during active COVID-19. CDR3 amino acids: CASSIREPERGAFF. The CDR3 DNA reads TGTGCCAGTAGTATTAGGGAGCCGGAGAGAGGGGCTTTCTTT.